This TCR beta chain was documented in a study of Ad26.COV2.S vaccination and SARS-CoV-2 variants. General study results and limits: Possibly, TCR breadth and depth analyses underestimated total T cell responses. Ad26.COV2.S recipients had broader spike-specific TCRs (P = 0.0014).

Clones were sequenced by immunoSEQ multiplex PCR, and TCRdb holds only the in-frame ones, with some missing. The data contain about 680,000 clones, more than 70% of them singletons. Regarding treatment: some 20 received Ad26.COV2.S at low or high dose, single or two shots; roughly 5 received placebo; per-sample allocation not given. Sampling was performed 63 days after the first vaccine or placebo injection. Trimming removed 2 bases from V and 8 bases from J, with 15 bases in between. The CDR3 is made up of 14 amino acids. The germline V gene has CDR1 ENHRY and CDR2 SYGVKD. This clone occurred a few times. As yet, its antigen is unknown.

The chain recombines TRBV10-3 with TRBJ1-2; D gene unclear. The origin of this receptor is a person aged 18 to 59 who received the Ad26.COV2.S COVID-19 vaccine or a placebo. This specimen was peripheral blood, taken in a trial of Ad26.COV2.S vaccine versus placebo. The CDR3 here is CAISETAEMGGYTF. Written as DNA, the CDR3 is TGTGCCATCAGTGAGACAGCGGAGATGGGAGGCTACACCTTC.